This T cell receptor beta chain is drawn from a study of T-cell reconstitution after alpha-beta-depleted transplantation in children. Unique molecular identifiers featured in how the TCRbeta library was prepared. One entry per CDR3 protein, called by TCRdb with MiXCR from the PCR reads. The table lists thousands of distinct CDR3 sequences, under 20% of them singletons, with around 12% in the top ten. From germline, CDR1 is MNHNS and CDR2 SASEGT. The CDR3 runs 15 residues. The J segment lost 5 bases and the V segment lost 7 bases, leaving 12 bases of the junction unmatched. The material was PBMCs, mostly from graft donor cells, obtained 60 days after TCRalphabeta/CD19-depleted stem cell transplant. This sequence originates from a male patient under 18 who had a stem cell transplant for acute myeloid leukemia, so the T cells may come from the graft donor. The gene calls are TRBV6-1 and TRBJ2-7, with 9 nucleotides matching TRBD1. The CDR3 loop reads CASTRNQDRGHEQYF. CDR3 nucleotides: TGTGCCAGCACCCGAAACCAGGACAGGGGCCACGAGCAGTACTTC.